The clone carrying this T cell receptor beta chain was recorded once. This sample was taken from a study of control samples from healthy donors and cancer patients. Germline V CDR1 and CDR2: SGHTA, FQGNSA. V was cut by 3 bases and J by 4 bases, with 10 bases left in between. CDR3 length: 14 amino acids. Using immunoSEQ multiplex PCR, the repertoire was profiled, and TCRdb retains in-frame clones only, with some absent. The table records some 140,000 clones, about 85% of them present only once. The specimen was blood. The sequence came from a woman aged 30 to 39 in good health. This rearrangement joins TRBV7-2 to TRBJ1-5, with D unresolved. CDR3 nucleotides: TGTGCCAGCAGCTTCGCCCCCTCGAATCAGCCCCAGCATTTT. Translated: CASSFAPSNQPQHF.